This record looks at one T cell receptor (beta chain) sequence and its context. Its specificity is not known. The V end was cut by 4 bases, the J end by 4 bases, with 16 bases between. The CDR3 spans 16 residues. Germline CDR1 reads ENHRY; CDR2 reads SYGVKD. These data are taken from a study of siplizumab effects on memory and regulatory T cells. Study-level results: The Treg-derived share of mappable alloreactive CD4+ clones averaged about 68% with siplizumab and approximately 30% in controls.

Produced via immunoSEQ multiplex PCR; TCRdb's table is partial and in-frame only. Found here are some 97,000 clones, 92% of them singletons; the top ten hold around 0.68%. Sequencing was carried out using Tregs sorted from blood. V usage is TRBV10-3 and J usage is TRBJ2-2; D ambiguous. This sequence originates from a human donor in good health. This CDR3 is CAISGQAKVSTGELFF. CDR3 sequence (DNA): TGTGCCATCAGTGGGCAGGCCAAGGTTAGCACCGGGGAGCTGTTTTTT.